Below are 10 T cell receptor beta chains sequenced from a single sample in a study of T cell responses to AZD1222 COVID-19 vaccine. TCRdb's copy holds only in-frame clones and misses some; the assay was immunoSEQ multiplex PCR. The repertoire consists of some 150,000 clones, with 85% to 95% occurring once and the leading ten covering just over 5%. Sequenced here: peripheral blood, sampled on day 0 of AZD1222 vaccination. These receptors all stem from an adult in good health.

The V call is TRBV28, the J call TRBJ1-2; D possibly corresponds to TRBD1 (6 bases). The V and J ends lost 2 bases and 5 bases respectively, with 12 bases between them. The germline V gene has CDR1 MDHEN and CDR2 SYDVKM. This CDR3 spans 14 amino acids. CDR3 nucleotides: TGTGCCAGCAGTTTACCCGCAGGGGAATATGGCTACACCTTC. It encodes CASSLPAGEYGYTF.

The J gene is TRBJ2-7, the V gene TRBV5-1, with 9 bases aligning to TRBD1. The CDR3 runs 16 residues. The germline CDR1 and CDR2 sequences are SGHRS and YFSETQ. The junction had 9 bases not matched to a gene; V was cut back by 0 bases and J by 5 bases. In DNA form, the CDR3 reads TGCGCCAGCAGCTTGGAAGGGTCGACAGGGGGAAACGAGCAGTACTTC. Protein sequence: CASSLEGSTGGNEQYF.

V is TRBV24-1 and J is TRBJ2-3; TRBD1 is a possible D gene (6 bases). The germline CDR1 and CDR2 sequences are KGHDR and SFDVKD. CDR3 length: 14 amino acids. Between the trimmed V and J ends, which lost 5 bases and 2 bases, there was a span of 10 bases. CDR3 coding DNA: TGTGCCACCAGTGGAACAGGGTTCACAGATACGCAGTATTTT. The encoded protein is CATSGTGFTDTQYF.

The V and J genes are TRBV15 and TRBJ2-7, with D possibly called TRBD1 or TRBD2 (5 bases each). The CDR3 has 13 residues. From germline, CDR1 is LNHNV and CDR2 YYDKDF (reference sequence). The germline V and J ends were trimmed by 5 bases and 4 bases, with 12 bases remaining between them. The CDR3 bases are TGTGCCACCAGCGTGGGGTGGGGGTACGAGCAGTACTTC. Translating gives CATSVGWGYEQYF.

The chain employs TRBV29-1 and TRBJ2-7; D not certain. V was trimmed by 7 bases and J by 0 bases, leaving 10 bases between them. The CDR3 extends over 12 amino acids. Per the germline V gene, CDR1 is SQVTM and CDR2 is ANQGSEA. CDR3 coding DNA: TGCAGCGCCGGTCCGAGCTCCTACGAGCAGTACTTC. Translated: CSAGPSSYEQYF.

DNA of the CDR3: TGTGCCTGGAGTCGGGGACAGGGGGGGGGAGGTGAAAAACTGTTTTTT. Translation: CAWSRGQGGGGEKLFF. The J gene is TRBJ1-4, the V gene TRBV30; 11 nucleotides line up with TRBD1. With 2 bases clipped from V and 7 bases from J, the junction kept 9 bases outside the gene matches. The CDR3 has 16 residues. Germline assignment: CDR1 GTSNPN and CDR2 SVGIG (reference sequence).

This clone has just one count. V and J are TRBV11-2 and TRBJ2-3; maybe TRBD2 (6 bases). The CDR3 is 15 amino acids. V lost 2 bases to trimming and J lost 2 bases, with 11 bases between them. In germline, CDR1 is SGHAT, CDR2 FQNNGV. The chain's CDR3 is CASSLSLRDTDTQYF. Written as DNA, the CDR3 is TGTGCCAGCAGCTTAAGTTTGCGGGACACAGATACGCAGTATTTT.

V and J are TRBV7-3 and TRBJ2-7; D ambiguous. The CDR3 is 14 residues long. Germline values: CDR1 SGHTA, CDR2 FQGTGA. The V end was cut by 2 bases, the J end by 0 bases, with 8 bases between. CDR3: CASSLGRSSYEQYF. CDR3 nucleotide sequence: TGTGCCAGCAGCTTAGGTAGGAGCTCCTACGAGCAGTACTTC.

The genes are TRBV5-4 and TRBJ1-2; D remains unclear. Germline V gene sequence: CDR1 SGHNT, CDR2 YYREEE (reference sequence). V gave up 0 bases and J gave up 9 bases, with 9 bases separating them. There are 12 residues in the CDR3. In DNA, the CDR3 is TGTGCCAGCAGCTTGGATGGGTGGAGCTACACCTTC. Translated: CASSLDGWSYTF.

With respect to this clone: At one end the junction does not follow the germline gene, possibly because of a read error. The chain carries TRBV7-7 and TRBJ2-1, with D perhaps matching TRBD2 (6 bases). Germline CDR1 is SSHAT and CDR2 is FNYEAQ (reference sequence). The CDR3 is 16 amino acids. The CDR3 loop reads CASSLAPGVSYNEQFF. The CDR3, as DNA: TGTGCTAGCAGCTTAGCACCGGGGGTCTCCTACAATGAGCAGTTCTTC.